This section outlines one T cell receptor beta chain sequence together with its context. Antigen unknown. Clones were sequenced by immunoSEQ multiplex PCR, and TCRdb holds only the in-frame ones, with some missing. The data contain under 60,000 clones, about 86% of them singletons. The data originate from a study of T cell responses to AZD1222 COVID-19 vaccine. Study findings and constraints: Just 5 or 6 AZD1222 recipients tested seropositive at baseline.

This sample comprised peripheral blood, obtained on day 0 of AZD1222 vaccination. The sequence derives from an adult in good health.

The CDR3 DNA reads as TGTGCCAGCAGTCCCCCGGGAGCCTATGGCTACACCTTC. Its translation is CASSPPGAYGYTF. J is TRBJ1-2 and V is TRBV6-5; D remains unclear. Between the trimmed V and J ends, which lost 5 bases and 4 bases, there was a span of 11 bases. CDR1 and CDR2 (germline): MNHEY, SVGAGI. The CDR3 totals 13 residues.